Listed here are 4 T cell receptor beta chains from one sample, sequenced in a study of blood T cell repertoires in COVID-19 (dated by TCRdb to the early 2020s). Library prep was done by the immunoSEQ multiplex PCR assay. The table was pulled from immuneACCESS by TCRdb, which kept in-frame rearrangements only. Such tables lose some clones; where checked, under half of the loss comes from unresolved V genes, and the rest has no known cause. Present in this sample are 120,000 to 150,000 clones, approximately 88% of which were seen just once. Of the sample, roughly a tenth falls within the top ten clones. Sequencing input: peripheral blood. These receptor sequences come from a man aged 55 to 70 with active or convalescent COVID-19.

This clone has just one count. The V gene is TRBV5-3, the J gene TRBJ2-7, with 7 positions matching TRBD1. TRBV5-3 is an ORF for which the function is uncertain. Trimming at V came to 4 bases and at J to 0 bases, leaving 1 base not matched to a gene. CDR3 length equals 13 residues. CDR3 loop: CARSGDSSYEQYF. CDR3 sequence (DNA): TGTGCCAGAAGCGGGGACAGCTCCTACGAGCAGTACTTC.

The chain recombines TRBV3-1 (or the pseudogene TRBV3-2) with TRBJ2-6; maybe TRBD2 (6 bases). This CDR3 spans 19 amino acids. CDR1 LGHDT and CDR2 YNNKEL come from the germline V gene (reference sequence). Trimming stripped 0 bases from V and 0 bases from J, with 15 bases between. DNA of the CDR3: TGTGCCAGCAGCCAAGATATTGGAGGGACTGCCTCTGGGGCCAACGTCCTGACTTTC. It specifies CASSQDIGGTASGANVLTF.

The chain uses TRBV19 and TRBJ2-7; 10 bases are shared with TRBD1. This CDR3 has 16 residues. Germline CDR1 reads LNHDA; CDR2 reads SQIVND (reference sequence). With 5 bases clipped from V and 2 bases from J, the junction kept 9 bases outside the gene matches. This CDR3 is CASSVAWDRGAYEQYF. The CDR3 nucleotides are TGTGCCAGTAGTGTAGCTTGGGACAGGGGCGCCTACGAGCAGTACTTC.

The rearrangement links TRBV29-1 to TRBJ2-3, with a tentative D call TRBD1 (5 bases). The length of the CDR3 is 12 residues. V was shortened by 6 bases and J by 2 bases, with 9 bases between the two germline ends. The germline CDR1 and CDR2 sequences are SQVTM and ANQGSEA. The CDR3 coding sequence is TGCAGCGTGCGGACAACCACAGATACGCAGTATTTT. This translates into CSVRTTTDTQYF.